This is a list of T cell receptor beta chains from one sample in a study of cytomegalovirus exposure and HLA in healthy donors. Clones were read by immunoSEQ multiplex PCR, and TCRdb kept only the in-frame ones, dropping some. The sample lists a few hundred thousand clones, about 90% seen once, with 1% to 1.2% in the top ten. The sequenced sample consisted of PBMCs. Receptors originate from a woman aged 18-29 years in good health and CMV-seronegative. Both conserved end residues are part of each CDR3. Fields, in order: V gene, J gene, clone size, D gene, CDR3 DNA, CDR3 protein. A D gene is named only where the DNA matches it firmly. Part of the rows lack a size; the others show once, few, many or a class for expanded clones.

V gene: TRBV5-1; J gene: TRBJ2-3; clone size: .; D gene: TRBD2; CDR3 DNA: TGCGCCAGCAGCCCCGTGGCGGGAGGCACAGATACGCAGTATTTT; CDR3 protein: CASSPVAGGTDTQYF
V gene: TRBV5-1; J gene: TRBJ2-5; clone size: .; D gene: TRBD2; CDR3 DNA: TGCGCCAGCAGCGAAGGGACTAGCGGGAGAGAGACCCAGTACTTC; CDR3 protein: CASSEGTSGRETQYF
V gene: TRBV10-3; J gene: TRBJ2-3; clone size: .; D gene: TRBD2; CDR3 DNA: TGTGCCATCAGTACCCTTAGCGGGAGCTCGGGTGATACGCAGTATTTT; CDR3 protein: CAISTLSGSSGDTQYF
V gene: TRBV5-1; J gene: TRBJ2-6; clone size: .; D gene: TRBD2; CDR3 DNA: TGCGCCAGCAGCGTAGGACCGGGACTAGCGGGAGTTGGGGCCAACGTCCTGACTTTC; CDR3 protein: CASSVGPGLAGVGANVLTF
V gene: TRBV30; J gene: TRBJ2-5; clone size: .; D gene: .; CDR3 DNA: TGTGCCTGGAACGCAGGGGATAATCGAGAGACCCAGTACTTC; CDR3 protein: CAWNAGDNRETQYF
V gene: TRBV4-1; J gene: TRBJ1-4; clone size: .; D gene: TRBD1; CDR3 DNA: TGCGCCAGCAGCCACACCGGGACAGGGGGGCGAGAAAAACTGTTTTTT; CDR3 protein: CASSHTGTGGREKLFF
V gene: TRBV30; J gene: TRBJ1-2; clone size: .; D gene: TRBD1; CDR3 DNA: TGTGCCTGGAGGGACAGGGGGCTGGATGGCTACACCTTC; CDR3 protein: CAWRDRGLDGYTF
V gene: TRBV7-8; J gene: TRBJ2-7; clone size: .; D gene: TRBD2; CDR3 DNA: TGTGCCAGCAGGGCCACTAGCGGGCCTTACGAGCAGTACTTC; CDR3 protein: CASRATSGPYEQYF
V gene: TRBV18; J gene: TRBJ1-4; clone size: .; D gene: .; CDR3 DNA: TGTGCCAGCTCACCGGCGGCTGGGAGGGAAAAACTGTTTTTT; CDR3 protein: CASSPAAGREKLFF
V gene: TRBV19; J gene: TRBJ2-1; clone size: once; D gene: .; CDR3 DNA: TGTGCCAGTAGTATCGCTCTAACCCCCGATGAGCAGTTCTTC; CDR3 protein: CASSIALTPDEQFF
V gene: TRBV28; J gene: TRBJ1-5; clone size: once; D gene: .; CDR3 DNA: TGTGCCAGCAGTTTACGGACATATCAGCCCCAGCATTTT; CDR3 protein: CASSLRTYQPQHF
V gene: TRBV28; J gene: TRBJ2-7; clone size: .; D gene: TRBD1; CDR3 DNA: TGTGCCAGCAGTTTAAGGGGGCACGAGCAGTACTTC; CDR3 protein: CASSLRGHEQYF
V gene: TRBV29-1; J gene: TRBJ2-2; clone size: .; D gene: TRBD2; CDR3 DNA: TGCAGCGTTGTGATGGGGGGGACCGACAACACCGGGGAGCTGTTTTTT; CDR3 protein: CSVVMGGTDNTGELFF
V gene: TRBV7-9; J gene: TRBJ1-4; clone size: .; D gene: .; CDR3 DNA: TGTGCCAGCAGCTTAGACGTGACGGGTAATGAAAAACTGTTTTTT; CDR3 protein: CASSLDVTGNEKLFF
V gene: TRBV5-5; J gene: TRBJ2-1; clone size: .; D gene: .; CDR3 DNA: TGTGCCAGCAGCCACGACAGGATCAATGAGCAGTTCTTC; CDR3 protein: CASSHDRINEQFF
V gene: TRBV29-1; J gene: TRBJ2-5; clone size: .; D gene: TRBD1; CDR3 DNA: TGCAGCGTTGGACAGGGGATAGAGACCCAGTACTTC; CDR3 protein: CSVGQGIETQYF
V gene: TRBV5-1; J gene: TRBJ2-3; clone size: .; D gene: .; CDR3 DNA: TGCGCCAGCAGCTTGGGTGTTGCCGGGACTCCTCAGGAGTATTTT; CDR3 protein: CASSLGVAGTPQEYF
V gene: TRBV5-1; J gene: TRBJ1-1; clone size: .; D gene: TRBD1; CDR3 DNA: TGCGCCAGCAGCCCCGAGGGGGCAGAGGGGGCTTTCTTT; CDR3 protein: CASSPEGAEGAFF
V gene: TRBV27; J gene: TRBJ2-7; clone size: .; D gene: TRBD2; CDR3 DNA: TGTGCCAGCAGTTTATTGTCCGGGACTAGCGGTAAATACGAGCAGTACTTC; CDR3 protein: CASSLLSGTSGKYEQYF
V gene: TRBV6-5; J gene: TRBJ2-1; clone size: few; D gene: TRBD2; CDR3 DNA: TGTGCCAGCAAGCGGGGGGGTGAGCAGTTCTTC; CDR3 protein: CASKRGGEQFF
V gene: TRBV7-2; J gene: TRBJ1-5; clone size: .; D gene: .; CDR3 DNA: TGTGCCAGCAGGTCTGACACGGGCGGGAGGCAGCCCCAGCATTTT; CDR3 protein: CASRSDTGGRQPQHF
V gene: TRBV5-1; J gene: TRBJ2-2; clone size: .; D gene: TRBD1; CDR3 DNA: TGCGCCAGCACAAGAACCTTTGGGACAGACTACACCGGGGAGCTGTTTTTT; CDR3 protein: CASTRTFGTDYTGELFF
V gene: TRBV28; J gene: TRBJ1-2; clone size: .; D gene: .; CDR3 DNA: TGTGCCAGCAGTTTACGGGGGGAGGATGGCTACACCTTC; CDR3 protein: CASSLRGEDGYTF
V gene: TRBV2; J gene: TRBJ1-4; clone size: .; D gene: .; CDR3 DNA: TGTGCCAGCAATTGGGAGAGGTCTAATGAAAAACTGTTTTTT; CDR3 protein: CASNWERSNEKLFF
V gene: TRBV2; J gene: TRBJ2-5; clone size: .; D gene: TRBD2; CDR3 DNA: TGTGCCAGCAGTGCTTATCCTAGCGGGTCTTTAATCGCGACCCAGTACTTC; CDR3 protein: CASSAYPSGSLIATQYF
V gene: TRBV4-1; J gene: TRBJ2-3; clone size: .; D gene: TRBD1; CDR3 DNA: TGCGCCAGCCGGGGGACAGGGACAGATACGCAGTATTTT; CDR3 protein: CASRGTGTDTQYF
V gene: TRBV10-3; J gene: TRBJ2-7; clone size: .; D gene: .; CDR3 DNA: TGTGCCATCAGTGGCGGCCTGAGCTCCTACGAGCAGTACTTC; CDR3 protein: CAISGGLSSYEQYF
V gene: TRBV7-2; J gene: TRBJ2-3; clone size: .; D gene: .; CDR3 DNA: TGTGCCAGCAGCTTAGCAGCGCGCACAGATACGCAGTATTTT; CDR3 protein: CASSLAARTDTQYF
V gene: TRBV7-8; J gene: TRBJ2-1; clone size: .; D gene: .; CDR3 DNA: TGTGCCAGCAGCTTATCGATCGGTAGTCAGGTACGGTTCTTC; CDR3 protein: CASSLSIGSQVRFF